This T cell receptor beta chain was observed in a study of blood T cells in healthy people across ages. Next came a second PCR, run for roughly 6 to 11 cycles, which used a sample-barcoded 5' primer along with a J-beta primer mix. Each CDR3 protein is one row after TCRdb ran MiXCR on the 5' RACE reads. There are about 1.6 million distinct CDR3 sequences in the sample; almost 35% occur only once, and approximately 10% lies in the top ten. The CDR3 contains 17 residues. Germline CDR1 and CDR2: MGHRA and YSYEKL. Trimming pared 1 base from V and 0 bases from J, leaving 13 bases between. As for this clonotype: Its matching antigen is unknown.

Study-wide results and limits: Diversity of TCR beta per million T cells declined in a roughly linear way with age. Investigators treated diversity estimates from one million T cells as underestimates.

The clonotype was recovered from a woman aged 30 to 39 in good health. Sequenced: blood. The chain links TRBV4-1 to TRBJ1-5; D remains unclear. The CDR3 DNA reads TGCGCCAGCAGCCAAGGGTTCGGAGCTGATAGCAATCAGCCCCAGCATTTT. This encodes CASSQGFGADSNQPQHF.